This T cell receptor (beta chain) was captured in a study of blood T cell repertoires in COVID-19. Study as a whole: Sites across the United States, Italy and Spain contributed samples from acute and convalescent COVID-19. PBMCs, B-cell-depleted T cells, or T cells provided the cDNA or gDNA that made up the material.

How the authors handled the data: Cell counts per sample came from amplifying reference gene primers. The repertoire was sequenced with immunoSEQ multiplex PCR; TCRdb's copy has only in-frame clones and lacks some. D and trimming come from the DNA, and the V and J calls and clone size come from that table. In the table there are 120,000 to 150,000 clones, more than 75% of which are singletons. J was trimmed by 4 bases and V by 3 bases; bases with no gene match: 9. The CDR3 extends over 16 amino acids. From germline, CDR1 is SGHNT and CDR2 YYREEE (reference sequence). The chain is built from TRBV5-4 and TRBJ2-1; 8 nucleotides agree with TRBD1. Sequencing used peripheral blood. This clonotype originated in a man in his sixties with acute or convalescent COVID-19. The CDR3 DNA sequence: TGTGCCAGCAGCTCCAGGGGGCCCATGACATACAATGAGCAGTTCTTC. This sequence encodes CASSSRGPMTYNEQFF.